This record looks at one TCR beta chain sequence and its context. The target antigen is unknown. The sample belongs to a study of response to subunit inactivated influenza vaccine. Study-level points and caveats: Researchers suggested that each seasonal influenza vaccination recruits few new T cells.

In TCRdb, the RT-PCR reads were re-called with MiXCR into one record per CDR3 protein. The table lists some 500,000 distinct CDR3 sequences, approximately 24% of them singletons. Per the germline V gene, CDR1 is MGHRA and CDR2 is YSYEKL. The CDR3 is 13 residues long. V dropped 2 bases and J dropped 5 bases, with 9 bases sitting between them. The rearrangement joins TRBV4-1 to TRBJ2-5; D unclear. The source is a man between 45 and 60 years old who received an inactivated influenza vaccine. The sample consisted of CD4+ T cells sorted from PBMCs, taken less than 6 days after vaccination. CDR3 sequence reads: CASSQKTGETQYF. In DNA, the CDR3 is TGCGCCAGCAGCCAAAAGACTGGGGAGACCCAGTACTTC.